The 12 T cell receptor beta chains given below trace back to one sample, sequenced in a study of T cell changes during pregnancy in multiple sclerosis. Profiled with immunoSEQ multiplex PCR; TCRdb holds only in-frame clones, not every one. The sample consists of 23,000 or so clones, approximately 90% of them appearing once. The material was CD8+ T cells from peripheral blood mononuclear cells, obtained in the first trimester of pregnancy. The origin of the receptors is a female donor in good health, enrolled as a control in a pregnancy study.

The chain couples TRBV15 to TRBJ2-2; 8 bases fit TRBD1. The CDR3 extends over 14 amino acids. Germline values: CDR1 LNHNV, CDR2 YYDKDF (reference sequence). The trim removed 5 bases at V and 6 bases at J, leaving 5 bases unmatched. The CDR3 loop is CATSGGTGAGELFF. CDR3 coding DNA: TGTGCCACCAGCGGCGGGACAGGAGCCGGGGAGCTGTTTTTT.

This rearrangement joins TRBV4-1 to TRBJ1-1, with TRBD1 as a possible D gene (5 bases). In germline, CDR1 is MGHRA, CDR2 YSYEKL. The CDR3 has 13 amino acids. Trimming removed 2 bases at V and 4 bases at J, with 8 bases between. The CDR3 coding sequence is TGCGCCAGCAGCCAAAGGGGAGGCACTGAAGCTTTCTTT. It translates to CASSQRGGTEAFF.

This chain joins TRBV19 and TRBJ2-2; D is unclear. Germline CDR1 reads LNHDA; CDR2 reads SQIVND (reference sequence). This CDR3 comprises 12 residues. V was cut by 5 bases and J by 4 bases, with 5 bases left in between. The CDR3 region is CASSPSTGELFF. The CDR3 coding sequence is TGTGCCAGTAGTCCATCCACCGGGGAGCTGTTTTTT.

This rearrangement joins TRBV16 to TRBJ1-1; weak D call: TRBD1 (5 bases). Between the trimmed V and J ends, which lost 1 base and 0 bases, there was a span of 12 bases. The length of the CDR3 is 16 residues. Germline-derived CDR1 and CDR2 are KGHSY and FQNENV. CDR3 DNA: TGTGCCAGCAGCCAATTGGAAACAGGTATGAACACTGAAGCTTTCTTT. Translation gives CASSQLETGMNTEAFF.

The chain recombines TRBV4-1 with TRBJ2-1; possibly TRBD1 for D (6 bases). V gave up 0 bases and J gave up 5 bases, with 11 bases separating them. The CDR3 totals 15 residues. Germline V gene lookup returns CDR1 MGHRA and CDR2 YSYEKL. The CDR3 loop is CASSQEMRDNNEQFF. The CDR3 DNA follows: TGCGCCAGCAGCCAAGAAATGAGGGACAACAATGAGCAGTTCTTC.

This clone was seen once. The V call is TRBV25-1, the J call TRBJ1-1, with D possibly matching TRBD1 (5 bases). CDR1 MGHDK and CDR2 SYGVNS come from the germline V gene. This CDR3 region has 13 residues. V was shortened by 8 bases and J by 1 base, with 11 bases between the two germline ends. In DNA form, the CDR3 reads TGTGCCAGCGCCGGGGGGTCGAACACTGAAGCTTTCTTT. Protein sequence: CASAGGSNTEAFF.

The genes are TRBV6-4 and TRBJ2-1; TRBD2 aligns across 10 bases. The CDR3 has 15 amino acids. V was pared by 3 bases and J by 7 bases, with 6 bases of the junction left unmatched. CDR1 and CDR2 from the germline V gene are MRHNA and SNTAGT. This CDR3 is CASSEASGGNNEQFF. The DNA of the CDR3 is TGTGCCAGCAGTGAAGCTAGCGGGGGTAATAATGAGCAGTTCTTC.

The chain joins TRBV7-9 to TRBJ1-5, with 8 bases aligning to TRBD1. J gave up 4 bases and V 5 bases, and 4 bases lay outside the gene matches. CDR1 and CDR2 from the germline V gene are SEHNR and FQNEAQ (reference sequence). The CDR3 spans 14 residues. CDR3 in DNA: TGTGCCAGCAGCCCGGGACAGGATAATCAGCCCCAGCATTTT. This codes for CASSPGQDNQPQHF.

V gene TRBV29-1 combines with J gene TRBJ2-3, with a tentative D call TRBD1 (6 bases). CDR1 and CDR2 from the germline V gene are SQVTM and ANQGSEA. With 6 bases removed from V and 8 bases from J, the gap between germline ends came to 12 bases. The CDR3 is made up of 11 amino acids. In DNA, the CDR3 is TGCAGCGTCGCCCAGGGGCCTACGCAGTATTTT. Translation gives CSVAQGPTQYF.

The chain couples TRBV9 to TRBJ2-1; 7 nucleotides match TRBD2. The junction had 5 bases not matched to a gene; V was cut back by 0 bases and J by 8 bases. Germline V gives CDR1 SGDLS, CDR2 YYNGEE. The CDR3 covers 14 residues. The CDR3 sequence is CASSVGGGSHEQFF. CDR3 bases: TGTGCCAGCAGCGTAGGGGGAGGGAGCCATGAGCAGTTCTTC.

This chain connects TRBV21-1 to TRBJ2-4; TRBD1 is taken as the D call from the table, unchecked against the DNA. TRBV21-1 is an annotated pseudogene. The CDR3 covers 19 residues. This CDR3 is CASSKDPRPSGGSKNIQYF. CDR3 nucleotides: TGTGCCAGCAGCAAAGACCCCCGCCCTTCAGGGGGCTCCAAAAACATTCAGTACTTC.

The chain is built from TRBV28 and TRBJ1-4; TRBD1 aligns across 10 bases. Germline CDR1 and CDR2: MDHEN and SYDVKM. The V gene end was trimmed by 2 bases and the J gene end by 6 bases; junction bases not matched to a gene: 3. The length of the CDR3 is 15 residues. Here the CDR3 reads CASSLGDRGDEKLFF. CDR3 bases: TGTGCCAGCAGTTTAGGGGACAGGGGAGATGAAAAACTGTTTTTT.